This is a list of T cell receptor beta chains from one sample in a study of blood T cell repertoires in COVID-19. TCRdb's table, derived via immunoSEQ multiplex PCR, lists solely in-frame clones and lacks some. The table lists about 65,000 clones, approximately 95% of them singletons. Sequenced material: peripheral blood. These receptors were collected from a man aged 65 to 85 with active COVID-19. Each CDR3 is given with its conserved first and last residue. The order of the fields is V gene, CDR3 length, clone size, D gene, J gene, CDR3 DNA, CDR3 protein. D genes are given only for firm matches. Size is omitted from some rows. Given values are once, few, many or a class for expanded clones.

TRBV6-2/TRBV6-3	18	once	TRBD1	TRBJ2-1	TGTGCCAGCAGTTACGAAGCCCTGGGACAGGGGTCCTACAATGAGCAGTTCTTC	CASSYEALGQGSYNEQFF
TRBV19	14	once	.	TRBJ2-7	TGTGCCAGTAGTATATCGCCAGGCTACTACGAGCAGTACTTC	CASSISPGYYEQYF
TRBV11-2	14	.	.	TRBJ1-2	TGTGCCAGCAGCTTAATGGTTACAGGTTTTGGCTACACCTTC	CASSLMVTGFGYTF
TRBV27	15	.	TRBD1	TRBJ2-7	TGTGCCAGCAGTAGATACGGGACAGGCTTCTACGAGCAGTACTTC	CASSRYGTGFYEQYF
TRBV5-1	14	.	.	TRBJ1-2	TGCGCCAGCAGCTTGGGGGGAGGGAACTATGGCTACACCTTC	CASSLGGGNYGYTF
TRBV7-9	16	.	.	TRBJ1-6	TGTGCCAGCAGCTTAGTTCAAGGGGCCAGTAATTCACCCCTCCACTTT	CASSLVQGASNSPLHF
TRBV7-9	14	once	TRBD2	TRBJ2-1	TGTGCCAGCAGCCAAGGGACTAGGTCCAATGAGCAGTTCTTC	CASSQGTRSNEQFF
TRBV7-9	13	.	.	TRBJ2-5	TGTGCCGGCTCCGGACTAACCCAAGAGACCCAGTACTTC	CAGSGLTQETQYF
TRBV5-6	18	once	.	TRBJ1-2	TGTGCCAGCAGCTTGGATGGGGGGTTGTCCCCCGTGGTGGCTGGCTACACCTTC	CASSLDGGLSPVVAGYTF
TRBV6-1	14	.	TRBD1	TRBJ2-1	TGTGCCAGCAGTGAAGGGACAGGCTACAATGAGCAGTTCTTC	CASSEGTGYNEQFF
TRBV18	16	.	.	TRBJ1-2	TGTGCCAGCTCACCTGCCGCCGGGACTGATAACTATGGCTACACCTTC	CASSPAAGTDNYGYTF
TRBV10-3	11	.	.	TRBJ2-1	TGTGCCATCAGGAGGGATATTGAGCAGTTCTTC	CAIRRDIEQFF
TRBV25-1	15	.	TRBD2	TRBJ2-3	TGTGCCAGTCTCCTAGGCGGGGGGGACACAGATACGCAGTATTTT	CASLLGGGDTDTQYF